The sequence of this T cell receptor (beta chain) was determined in a study of cytomegalovirus exposure and HLA in healthy donors. Whole-study results and caveats: Later on, analysis showed that most CMV-associated TCR beta chains appeared to be HLA-restricted. Later on, an analysis tied 15,000 to 20,000 TCR beta sequences to HLA alleles at 0.05 false discovery rate. Beyond CMV serostatus, there was no information to go on about immune exposure.

It was with 60 Vbeta and 13 Jbeta primers that the PCR ran. The table came from immunoSEQ multiplex PCR; TCRdb's copy has only in-frame clones and leaves some out. Seen here are 30,000 to 40,000 clones, about 60% observed once, and the top ten hold about a fifth. As for this clone: The antigen is undetermined.

Germline-derived CDR1 and CDR2 are MGHRA and YSYEKL. The V gene end was trimmed by 3 bases and the J gene end by 0 bases; junction bases not matched to a gene: 7. This CDR3 has 19 amino acids. The sequencing sample was made of PBMCs. V gene TRBV4-1 combines with J gene TRBJ2-3; 15 bases map to TRBD2. The clonotype originates from a man aged 45-65 years in good health and CMV-seropositive. This CDR3 is CASSQRGTSGGSSTDTQYF. The CDR3 DNA is TGCGCCAGCAGCCAGAGGGGGACTAGCGGGGGGTCTAGCACAGATACGCAGTATTTT.